This TCR beta chain was recovered during a study of T cells in localized non-small cell lung cancer. Germline loops: CDR1 ENHRY, CDR2 SYGVKD. The CDR3 contains 14 residues. V was clipped by 0 bases and J by 7 bases, with 10 bases between them. To note about this clone: The antigen remains unidentified.

Sequenced by immunoSEQ multiplex PCR; TCRdb stores in-frame clones only, minus some. Of roughly 38,000 clones in the sample, 86% were seen once. Study observations and caveats: Tumor showed lower T cell clonality than uninvolved adjacent lung, where it was highest. Detection in adjacent lung was observed for a median about 56 of the top 100 tumor clones. Longer overall survival was seen with higher T cell density measured in blood. It remains possible that heterogeneity exists, since only one tumor region was sequenced.

The source material was peripheral blood mononuclear cells, sampled before any cancer treatment. V is TRBV10-3 and J is TRBJ1-5, with D unresolved. The clonotype originates from a male donor at least 60 years old with stage II lung adenocarcinoma. As DNA, the CDR3 is TGTGCCATCAGTGAGTCAGGGTACCAACAGCCCCAGCATTTT. Its protein product is CAISESGYQQPQHF.